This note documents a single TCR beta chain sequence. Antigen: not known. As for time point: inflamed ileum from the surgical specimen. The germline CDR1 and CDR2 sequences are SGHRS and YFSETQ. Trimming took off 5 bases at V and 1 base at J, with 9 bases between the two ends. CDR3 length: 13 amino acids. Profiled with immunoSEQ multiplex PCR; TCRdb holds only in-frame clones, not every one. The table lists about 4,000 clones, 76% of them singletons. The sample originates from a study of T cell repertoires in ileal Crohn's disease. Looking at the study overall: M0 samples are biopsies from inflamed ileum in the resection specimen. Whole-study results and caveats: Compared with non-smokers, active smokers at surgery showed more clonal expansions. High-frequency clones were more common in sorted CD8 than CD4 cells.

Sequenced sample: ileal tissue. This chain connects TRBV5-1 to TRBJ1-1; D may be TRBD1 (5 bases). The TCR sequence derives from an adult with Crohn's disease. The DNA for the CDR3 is TGCGCCAGCAGACAAACAGGGAACACTGAAGCTTTCTTT. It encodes CASRQTGNTEAFF.